The T cell receptor beta chain described here comes from a study of PD-L1 blockade in urothelial cancer. Study information: Bladder-origin urothelial cancer in males described about 85% of the roughly 30 patients. Blood analysis was done at 3 weeks (second dose) and 6 weeks after treatment began. Researchers found blood samples held a median of approximately 150,000 T cells.

What went into each PCR as a spike was synthetic TCR analog templates. Profiled with immunoSEQ multiplex PCR; TCRdb holds only in-frame clones, not every one. The table lists about 44,000 clones, about 90% of them singletons, with under 8.5% in the top ten. Time point given: peripheral blood 6 weeks after treatment start. The CDR3 sequence is 14 residues long. V dropped 0 bases and J dropped 4 bases, with 12 bases sitting between them. From germline, CDR1 is GTSNPN and CDR2 SVGIG (reference sequence). This chain connects TRBV30 to TRBJ2-5, with D perhaps matching TRBD1 (6 bases). Source: PBMCs, taken around atezolizumab (anti-PD-L1) treatment. This receptor was taken from a man in his sixties or seventies with urothelial cancer. The CDR3 is CAWSVTRGIETQYF. The CDR3 coding sequence is TGTGCCTGGAGTGTAACCAGGGGAATAGAGACCCAGTACTTC. The full variable domain, rest sourced from reference TRBV30 and TRBJ2-5, is SQTIHQWPATLVQPVGSPLSLECTVEGTSNPNLYWYRQAAGRGLQLLFYSVGIGQISSEVPQNLSASRPQDRQFILSSKKLLLSDSGFYLCAWSVTRGIETQYFGPGTRLLVL.